This T cell receptor (beta chain) was sequenced in a study of blood T cell repertoires in COVID-19. Study context: The United States, Italy and Spain provided the acute and convalescent COVID-19 samples. Nucleic acid was either cDNA or gDNA, and it came from T cells, B-cell-depleted T cells, or PBMCs.

Patients in Seattle were enrolled during active infection, then followed longitudinally. Per the authors' pipeline: Scientists estimated how many nucleated cells there were by amplifying reference gene primers. The protocol was immunoSEQ multiplex PCR, while the TCRdb copy is restricted to in-frame clones and leaves out a portion. For V, J and clone size, that table is used; D and trimming come from the DNA. The table includes roughly 180,000 clones, 79% detected once. CDR1 is SQVTM and CDR2 is ANQGSEA in the germline V gene. There are 15 residues in the CDR3. Trimming took 7 bases from V and 6 from J; bases not matched to a gene: 13.

Sequences were obtained from peripheral blood. This sequence originates from a woman aged 55-75 years with COVID-19, enrolled during active disease. The V gene is TRBV29-1, the J gene TRBJ2-2; 8 nucleotides agree with TRBD2. The CDR3 protein is CSAQTRTSPSGELFF. CDR3 nucleotide sequence: TGCAGCGCCCAAACCAGGACTAGCCCATCCGGGGAGCTGTTTTTT.